The 19 T cell receptor beta chains presented below share a single source sample, sequenced in a study of PD-1 blockade in classical Hodgkin lymphoma (dated by TCRdb to between 2020 and 2021). Library creation used the immunoSEQ multiplex PCR assay. TCRdb took over this immuneACCESS table, retaining in-frame rearrangements with V and J assigned. Such tables are incomplete; in checked studies, under half of the missing clones stem from an unresolved V gene, and the remainder is unexplained. The table for this sample lists several thousand clones; less than 80% of them were counted only once. The biggest ten clones account for approximately 3.6% of the sample. Sample time point, as interpreted from the label and publication: cycle 1 day 1 (C1D1), immediately before nivolumab initiation. Relapse after autologous stem cell transplantation had occurred in all trial patients, and cohorts A, B and C were distinguished by prior brentuximab vedotin exposure. Magnetic negative selection with a Miltenyi CD4+ T cell isolation kit was used to purify CD4+ T cells from thawed PBMCs.

Here the sequenced sample was CD4+ T cells from blood, taken at baseline. The receptors were sampled from a human donor with classical Hodgkin lymphoma.

Only a few counts were recorded for this clone. The chain joins TRBV6-5 to TRBJ1-1, with TRBD1 identical over 7 bases. Germline loops: CDR1 MNHEY, CDR2 SVGAGI. V dropped 5 bases and J dropped 1; count of bases not matched to a gene: 1. CDR3 length: 13 amino acids. In nucleotides, the CDR3 is TGTGCCAGCAGTGGACAGGCGAACACTGAAGCTTTCTTT. It codes for CASSGQANTEAFF.

The chain couples TRBV10-3 to TRBJ1-6; possibly TRBD1 for D (6 bases). The CDR3 spans 15 residues. CDR1 and CDR2 (germline): ENHRY, SYGVKD. The V and J ends lost 6 bases and 7 bases respectively, with 16 bases between them. The CDR3 here is CAIRTGGGENSPLHF. The DNA for the CDR3 is TGTGCCATCAGGACGGGGGGCGGGGAGAATTCACCCCTCCACTTT.

The genes are TRBV27 and TRBJ1-2; D possibly corresponds to TRBD1 (6 bases). V gave up 5 bases and J gave up 4 bases, with 17 bases separating them. Germline V CDR1 and CDR2: MNHEY, SMNVEV (reference sequence). CDR3 length equals 15 residues. CDR3 DNA: TGTGCCAGCAGTGCGCAGGGGAGGGGGGTCTATGGCTACACCTTC. Encoded protein: CASSAQGRGVYGYTF.

The gene calls are TRBV5-5 and TRBJ1-2; 8 positions agree with TRBD1. V lost 3 bases to trimming and J lost 5 bases; unmatched junction nucleotides: 6. Germline values: CDR1 SGHKS, CDR2 YYEKEE (reference sequence). CDR3 length equals 14 residues. CDR3 amino acids: CASSSTGTGYGYTF. CDR3 DNA sequence: TGTGCCAGCAGCTCGACCGGGACAGGATATGGCTACACCTTC.

The rearrangement uses TRBV7-9 and TRBJ1-4, with D tentatively TRBD1 (6 bases). V gave up 4 bases and J gave up 0 bases, with 12 bases separating them. Germline V lookup: CDR1 SEHNR, CDR2 FQNEAQ (reference sequence). The CDR3 runs to 16 residues. This CDR3 reads CASSSPKGATNEKLFF. The CDR3 DNA follows: TGTGCCAGCAGCTCCCCGAAGGGGGCAACTAATGAAAAACTGTTTTTT. Using reference TRBV7-9 and TRBJ1-4 for the parts outside the CDR3, the full variable domain is DTGVSQNPRHKITKRGQNVTFRCDPISEHNRLYWYRQTLGQGPEFLTYFQNEAQLEKSRLLSDRFSAERPKGSFSTLEIQRTEQGDSAMYLCASSSPKGATNEKLFFGSGTQLSVL.

This clone was seen a handful of times. The chain uses TRBV7-9 and TRBJ1-2, with 7 bases that match TRBD1. The CDR3 runs 13 residues. The trim removed 1 base at V and 8 bases at J, leaving 4 bases unmatched. CDR1 and CDR2 (germline): SEHNR, FQNEAQ (reference sequence). The CDR3 region has the DNA TGTGCCAGCAGCTTAGACAGGGGATACGGCTACACCTTC. Protein product: CASSLDRGYGYTF.

V and J are TRBV28 and TRBJ1-2; a weak D match, TRBD1 (5 bases). Germline values: CDR1 MDHEN, CDR2 SYDVKM. V lost 2 bases and J 0 bases, leaving 19 bases between the germline ends. This CDR3 comprises 18 residues. CDR3 amino acids: CASSLPGDPRKANYGYTF. DNA for the CDR3: TGTGCCAGCAGTTTACCGGGGGACCCTCGGAAAGCTAACTATGGCTACACCTTC.

This rearrangement joins TRBV19 to TRBJ1-1; tentative D call: TRBD1 (5 bases). The germline CDR1 and CDR2 sequences are LNHDA and SQIVND (reference sequence). The V and J ends lost 6 bases and 4 bases respectively, with 6 bases between them. The CDR3 is made up of 11 amino acids. In DNA form, the CDR3 reads TGTGCCAGTAGGACAGCCACTGAAGCTTTCTTT. Encoded protein: CASRTATEAFF.

The chain combines TRBV19 with TRBJ1-6; D is uncertain. Germline CDR1 LNHDA, CDR2 SQIVND (reference sequence). Between the trimmed V and J ends, which lost 8 bases and 10 bases, there was a span of 15 bases. The CDR3 extends over 13 amino acids. For the CDR3, the DNA is TGTGCCAGTCGAACTCCGGGGAGGTCACCCCTCCACTTT. This translates into CASRTPGRSPLHF.

The chain uses TRBV10-3 and TRBJ1-6; D might be TRBD1 (5 bases). The ends were cut back, 6 bases at V and 9 bases at J, with 15 bases in the middle. The CDR3 is made up of 14 amino acids. Germline lookup yields CDR1 ENHRY and CDR2 SYGVKD. The CDR3: CAISPAGVGSPLHF. In DNA, the CDR3 is TGTGCCATCAGCCCGGCGGGGGTAGGTTCACCCCTCCACTTT.

The rearrangement links TRBV5-6 to TRBJ2-1, with D unclear. The length of the CDR3 is 14 residues. Per the germline V gene, CDR1 is SGHDT and CDR2 is YYEEEE. V was pared by 7 bases and J by 7 bases, with 18 bases between. CDR3 DNA: TGTGCCAGCCAACCGAAATCGCCGGGTAATGAGCAGTTCTTC. It is translated as CASQPKSPGNEQFF.

The CDR3 nucleotides read TGTGCCATCAGTGGGACTGGAAACACCATATATTTT. Amino acids: CAISGTGNTIYF. The chain uses TRBV10-3 and TRBJ1-3; D call uncertain. Germline CDR1 is ENHRY and CDR2 is SYGVKD. Trimming pared 4 bases from V and 2 bases from J, leaving 3 bases between. The CDR3 is 12 amino acids.

V is TRBV7-2 and J is TRBJ1-1, with D perhaps matching TRBD1 (5 bases). The germline V gene has CDR1 SGHTA and CDR2 FQGNSA. CDR3 length equals 13 residues. V gave up 8 bases and J gave up 0 bases, with 10 bases separating them. The CDR3 DNA reads as TGTGCCAGCCAGAGACAGTTGAACACTGAAGCTTTCTTT. Its protein is CASQRQLNTEAFF.

The V and J genes are TRBV5-1 and TRBJ1-2; D call uncertain. The CDR3 runs 13 residues. V lost 0 bases, J lost 14 bases, and 17 bases lay in between. Germline V gene data show CDR1 as SGHRS and CDR2 as YFSETQ. CDR3 DNA: TGCGCCAGCAGCTTGGGTCAGCGGTGGGAGGTGACCTTC. As protein: CASSLGQRWEVTF.

The genes are TRBV13 and TRBJ2-7, with D possibly being TRBD1 (6 bases). Per the germline V gene, CDR1 is PRHDT and CDR2 is FYEKMQ (reference sequence). This CDR3 spans 16 amino acids. Trimming shortened V by 0 bases and J by 1 base, and 13 bases separated the two germline ends. The CDR3 here is CASSLGVDSSSYEQYF. For the CDR3, the DNA is TGTGCCAGCAGCTTAGGGGTGGACAGTAGTTCCTACGAGCAGTACTTC.

This rearrangement joins TRBV6-6 to TRBJ2-2; D is unresolved. In germline, CDR1 is MNHNY, CDR2 SVGAGI (reference sequence). The CDR3 runs to 14 residues. Trimming cost V 5 bases and J 3 bases, with 10 bases left between them. CDR3 DNA sequence: TGTGCCAGCAGTCTCTACGGCGACACCGGGGAGCTGTTTTTT. As protein: CASSLYGDTGELFF.

The chain joins TRBV18 to TRBJ2-6; TRBD1 agrees at 8 bases. Germline V gene data show CDR1 as KGHSH and CDR2 as LQKENI. Germline trimming cut 3 bases from V and 4 bases from J; bases unmatched to any gene: 2. There are 15 residues in the CDR3. CDR3 protein: CASSPGTGGANVLTF. In nucleotides, the CDR3 is TGTGCCAGCTCACCCGGGACAGGCGGGGCCAACGTCCTGACTTTC.

The rearrangement joins TRBV5-3 to TRBJ1-6, with D maybe TRBD1 (6 bases). TRBV5-3 is flagged as an ORF with uncertain function. The germline V and J ends were trimmed by 6 bases and 0 bases, with 13 bases remaining between them. The CDR3 consists of 16 residues. The DNA of the CDR3 is TGTGCCAGAAAAGGACAGTCGTGCTCCTATAATTCACCCCTCCACTTT. Amino acid sequence: CARKGQSCSYNSPLHF.

A remark on this clone: The sample holds other DNA sequences that translate to the same CDR3. This chain uses TRBV19 with TRBJ1-2, with D perhaps matching TRBD1 (5 bases). The germline V and J ends were trimmed by 3 bases and 1 base, with 6 bases remaining between them. This CDR3 region has 13 residues. CDR1 and CDR2 (germline): LNHDA, SQIVND (reference sequence). CDR3: CASSIGGNYGYTF. The DNA of the CDR3 is TGTGCCAGTAGTATCGGGGGTAACTATGGCTACACCTTC.